These T cell receptor beta chains were read from a single sample in a study of CD4 T cells in relation to SARS-CoV-2 and coronaviruses. No cognate antigen is known for these TCRs. Sequencing was performed with immunoSEQ multiplex PCR; in TCRdb, only in-frame clones are kept and a portion is missing. The data show roughly 45,000 clones, around 79% seen once. Input material: naive CD4+ T cells from PBMCs, cultured in vitro. These TCRs come from an adult with COVID-19. CDR3s include the opening cysteine and the closing phenylalanine or tryptophan. A D gene is named only where the DNA matches it firmly. Clone size appears in some rows only: once, few, many, or a class for an expanded clone.

TRBD1,TRBJ1-5,TRBV5-1,-,TGCGCCAGCAGCCCAACGGACAGGTTGAATCAGCCCCAGCATTTT,CASSPTDRLNQPQHF
TRBD1,TRBJ1-3,TRBV30,-,TGTGCCTGGGTACAGGGGGCATCTGGAAACACCATATATTTT,CAWVQGASGNTIYF
TRBD2,TRBJ2-1,TRBV9,-,TGTGCCAGCAGCGTAGGTACTAGCGGGAGTCGGGAGCAGTTCTTC,CASSVGTSGSREQFF
-,TRBJ1-4,TRBV19,-,TGTGCCAGTAGTCCCCGGACAGATAATGAAAAACTGTTTTTT,CASSPRTDNEKLFF
-,TRBJ2-5,TRBV2,-,TGTGCCAGCAGGCAGCTGCAAGAGACCCAGTACTTC,CASRQLQETQYF
TRBD1,TRBJ1-2,TRBV7-9,-,TGTGCCAGCAGCTGGGACAGGGGGCCCCACTATGGCTACACCTTC,CASSWDRGPHYGYTF
-,TRBJ2-3,TRBV24-1,once,TGTGCCACCAGTGCCCCTCGCGGGACAGCATCAGATACGCAGTATTTT,CATSAPRGTASDTQYF
-,TRBJ2-5,TRBV7-6,-,TGTGCCAGCAGCTCCACCCCACATTCGGCGGGGCAAGAGACCCAGTACTTC,CASSSTPHSAGQETQYF
-,TRBJ2-2,TRBV2,-,TGTGCCAGCAGTGAGCTAGTGAACACCGGGGAGCTGTTTTTT,CASSELVNTGELFF
-,TRBJ1-2,TRBV6-2/TRBV6-3,few,TGTGCCAGCAGTTACCCCGCAGGGAGCGACTATGGCTACACCTTC,CASSYPAGSDYGYTF
-,TRBJ2-3,TRBV2,-,TGTGCCAGCAGTGGCGGGGATGGAGATACGCAGTATTTT,CASSGGDGDTQYF
-,TRBJ1-5,TRBV3-1/TRBV3-2,-,TGTGCCAGCAGCCAAGGTTTAAGTCAGCCCCAGCATTTT,CASSQGLSQPQHF
-,TRBJ1-3,TRBV4-2,-,TGTGCCAGCAGCGCGCGCGGGGTACCAAACACCATATATTTT,CASSARGVPNTIYF
-,TRBJ2-5,TRBV19,once,TGTGCCAGTAGCGGGACTGGGCAAGAGACCCAGTACTTC,CASSGTGQETQYF
-,TRBJ2-7,TRBV5-1,-,TGCGCCAGCAGCATGGATGGGGTGTACGAGCAGTACTTC,CASSMDGVYEQYF
TRBD1,TRBJ2-5,TRBV7-8,-,TGTGCCAGCAGCTTACCCCGGACAGGGAGGTACGAGACCCAGTACTTC,CASSLPRTGRYETQYF
-,TRBJ2-1,TRBV19,-,TGTGCCAGTAGTAGACAGAAAAGCTCCTACAATGAGCAGTTCTTC,CASSRQKSSYNEQFF
TRBD1,TRBJ1-5,TRBV15,-,TGTGCCACCAGCGGGGGACAGGGCGACAATCAGCCCCAGCATTTT,CATSGGQGDNQPQHF
TRBD1,TRBJ2-7,TRBV3-1/TRBV3-2,-,TGTGCCAGCAGCCACAGGGGGGAGCAGTACTTC,CASSHRGEQYF
-,TRBJ1-6,TRBV4-3,-,TGCGCCAGCAGCCAAGATCCTTGGTTGGGCATTAATTCACCCCTCCACTTT,CASSQDPWLGINSPLHF
-,TRBJ1-1,TRBV28,-,TGTGCCAGCCGGGACCCCTCGAGGAGCACTGAAGCTTTCTTT,CASRDPSRSTEAFF
TRBD2,TRBJ2-7,TRBV7-6,-,TGTGCCAGCAGCAAGTCTAGCGGAAGCTCCTACGAGCAGTACTTC,CASSKSSGSSYEQYF
-,TRBJ2-1,TRBV30,-,TGTGCCTGCCGAGAGGTCGGTGAGCAGTTCTTC,CACREVGEQFF
-,TRBJ1-3,TRBV7-8,-,TGTGCCAGCAGCTTAGGCAGGGCTGGAAACACCATATATTTT,CASSLGRAGNTIYF
TRBD1,TRBJ1-5,TRBV19,-,TGTGCCAGTACCGTGACAGGGAATCCGAATAGCAATCAGCCCCAGCATTTT,CASTVTGNPNSNQPQHF
-,TRBJ2-7,TRBV29-1,-,TGCAGCGTTGTTGAGGGGCACTACGAGCAGTACTTC,CSVVEGHYEQYF
TRBD1,TRBJ1-1,TRBV5-4,-,TGTGCCAGCAGCTCCACCGGGACAGAAGATGAAGCTTTCTTT,CASSSTGTEDEAFF
TRBD2,TRBJ2-4,TRBV5-5,-,TGTGCCAGCAGCTTTGGACTAGCGGGAGCCTTGGCCAAAAACATTCAGTACTTC,CASSFGLAGALAKNIQYF
-,TRBJ2-5,TRBV2,-,TGTGCCAGCGGAATAGTCCAGTACTTC,CASGIVQYF
-,TRBJ2-7,TRBV5-4,few,TGTGCCAGCAGCTTGGAATGGGGGGACGAGCAGTACTTC,CASSLEWGDEQYF
-,TRBJ2-1,TRBV6-2/TRBV6-3,-,TGTGCCAGCAGTTCATACAGCAATGAGCAGTTCTTC,CASSSYSNEQFF
TRBD1,TRBJ1-6,TRBV10-3,few,TGTGCCATCGGTATTAGGCAGGGGGATTCACCCCTCCACTTT,CAIGIRQGDSPLHF
-,TRBJ2-3,TRBV3-1/TRBV3-2,-,TGTGCCAGCAGCCATCGTGGGGGTGGGACAGATACGCAGTATTTT,CASSHRGGGTDTQYF
TRBD1,TRBJ1-5,TRBV11-2,-,TGTGCCAGCAGCGACAGGGGGCATAGCAATCAGCCCCAGCATTTT,CASSDRGHSNQPQHF
-,TRBJ2-3,TRBV13,once,TGTGCCAGCAGCGGGAGGCGGGGAGATACGCAGTATTTT,CASSGRRGDTQYF
-,TRBJ2-1,TRBV12-3/TRBV12-4,once,TGTGCCAGCAGTTTAGCTCCGGGACTGCAGTTCTTC,CASSLAPGLQFF
-,TRBJ1-5,TRBV28,-,TGTGCCAGCAGTTTGGGAGGGCGCGGGTTTCAGCCCCAGCATTTT,CASSLGGRGFQPQHF
TRBD2,TRBJ2-1,TRBV28,-,TGTGCCAGCAGTTTAGGGTCTAGCGGGAGCGATGAGCAGTTCTTC,CASSLGSSGSDEQFF
-,TRBJ2-2,TRBV12-3/TRBV12-4,-,TGTGCCAGCAGTACAATCGGGGAGCTGTTTTTT,CASSTIGELFF
-,TRBJ2-1,TRBV7-9,-,TGTGCCAGCAGCTCGCGGGATTTACAGTTCTTC,CASSSRDLQFF
-,TRBJ1-1,TRBV14,-,TGTGCCAGCAGCCAAGATATCAGGGACAACACTGAAGCTTTCTTT,CASSQDIRDNTEAFF
-,TRBJ1-2,TRBV5-4,-,TGTGCCAGCAGTACCCAGGGAGAATCCTATGGCTACACCTTC,CASSTQGESYGYTF
TRBD1,TRBJ1-5,TRBV19,-,TGTGCCAGTAGTAGAAAAGGGACAGGGGTGAATCAGCCCCAGCATTTT,CASSRKGTGVNQPQHF
-,TRBJ1-1,TRBV19,-,TGTGCCAGTAGTATTTCATCGATGGGAACTGAAGCTTTCTTT,CASSISSMGTEAFF
TRBD2,TRBJ2-1,TRBV10-1,-,TGCGCCAGCTTTGATAGCGGGAGGATCCACTTCGTCAACAATGAGCAGTTCTTC,CASFDSGRIHFVNNEQFF